These 22 T cell receptor beta chains share one sample of origin, sequenced in a study of PD-1 blockade in classical Hodgkin lymphoma. Repertoires were generated with immunoSEQ multiplex PCR, while TCRdb's copy carries only in-frame clones and drops some. The data show roughly 40,000 clones, about nine tenths seen once. Each patient's relapse followed autologous stem cell transplantation, and brentuximab vedotin exposure varied. This specimen was peripheral blood mononuclear cells (PBMCs), taken at baseline. The receptors originated from a human donor with classical Hodgkin lymphoma.

This clone was picked up a small number of times. The rearrangement links TRBV6-1 to TRBJ1-5; D perhaps matches TRBD1 (6 bases). This CDR3 has 13 residues. From germline, CDR1 is MNHNS and CDR2 SASEGT. V was cut by 6 bases and J by 9 bases, with 15 bases left in between. The DNA of the CDR3 is TGTGCCAGCAGCGTGGAGGGGGGAGGGCCCCAGCATTTT. Amino acids: CASSVEGGGPQHF.

This chain uses TRBV7-2 with TRBJ2-7, with 10 bases matching TRBD2. Trimming removed 5 bases from V and 9 bases from J; junction bases left unmatched: 10. CDR3 length: 14 amino acids. The V gene's germline CDR1 is SGHTA and CDR2 FQGNSA. CDR3 sequence: CASSPASGRIVQYF. The CDR3 DNA is TGTGCCAGCAGCCCGGCTAGCGGGAGAATCGTGCAGTACTTC.

The genes are TRBV7-9 and TRBJ1-2; TRBD1 might be the D (5 bases). The CDR3 consists of 14 residues. V shed 6 bases and J shed 1 base, with 12 bases lying between them. The germline gives CDR1 SEHNR, CDR2 FQNEAQ (reference sequence). CDR3 sequence: CASRAGTFNYGYTF. In DNA, the CDR3 is TGTGCCAGCAGGGCAGGGACTTTTAACTATGGCTACACCTTC.

This chain links TRBV19 with TRBJ2-6; D not certain. Germline CDR1 and CDR2: LNHDA and SQIVND (reference sequence). V shed 5 bases and J shed 2 bases, with 10 bases lying between them. There are 15 residues in the CDR3. The CDR3 reads CASSSLAAGANVLTF. CDR3 coding DNA: TGTGCCAGTAGTTCCCTGGCCGCTGGGGCCAACGTCCTGACTTTC.

V usage is TRBV9 and J usage is TRBJ2-1, with 7 bases matching TRBD1. J gave up 5 bases and V 0 bases, and 2 bases lay outside the gene matches. CDR1 SGDLS and CDR2 YYNGEE come from the germline V gene. The CDR3 has 14 residues. The CDR3 DNA is TGTGCCAGCAGCGTAGGGGACAGAAACAATGAGCAGTTCTTC. This sequence encodes CASSVGDRNNEQFF.

The V and J genes are TRBV7-6 and TRBJ1-5; TRBD1 might be the D (5 bases). CDR3 length equals 13 residues. CDR1 and CDR2 from the germline V gene are SGHVS and FNYEAQ. Trimming left V 1 base short and J 7 bases short, with 8 bases between. CDR3 sequence: CASSLGGVQPQHF. The DNA for the CDR3 is TGTGCCAGCAGCTTAGGGGGGGTCCAGCCCCAGCATTTT.

The chain employs TRBV29-1 and TRBJ2-3; D unresolved. The length of the CDR3 is 12 residues. V shed 2 bases and J shed 2 bases, with 5 bases lying between them. The germline gives CDR1 SQVTM, CDR2 ANQGSEA. The CDR3 loop is CSVEKDTDTQYF. DNA for the CDR3: TGCAGCGTTGAAAAGGACACAGATACGCAGTATTTT.

The chain has TRBV10-3 and TRBJ2-7, with TRBD2 matching 13 bases. Germline V gene data show CDR1 as ENHRY and CDR2 as SYGVKD. The ends lost 2 bases at V and 3 bases at J; junction bases unmatched: 4. The CDR3 has 16 amino acids. CDR3 in amino acids: CAISERGLAGIYEQYF. The CDR3 bases are TGTGCCATCAGTGAGAGGGGACTAGCGGGAATCTACGAGCAGTACTTC.

V and J are TRBV4-1 and TRBJ1-1, with 7 bases that match TRBD1. The junction had 7 bases not matched to a gene; V was cut back by 2 bases and J by 1 base. The CDR3 loop spans 16 amino acids. Germline lookup yields CDR1 MGHRA and CDR2 YSYEKL. In DNA, the CDR3 is TGCGCCAGCAGCCAATACTGGAACAGGGGGAACACTGAAGCTTTCTTT. Translated: CASSQYWNRGNTEAFF.

This rearrangement joins TRBV7-9 to TRBJ2-7; 7 bases line up with TRBD1. The germline V gene has CDR1 SEHNR and CDR2 FQNEAQ (reference sequence). Losses at the gene ends were 5 bases for V and 2 bases for J; bases not matched to a gene: 9. The CDR3 spans 15 residues. CDR3 protein: CASSPMETGPYEQYF. The CDR3 nucleotides are TGTGCCAGCAGCCCTATGGAGACAGGGCCCTACGAGCAGTACTTC. Looking up the rest from reference TRBV7-9 and TRBJ2-7 gives the full variable domain: DTGVSQNPRHKITKRGQNVTFRCDPISEHNRLYWYRQTLGQGPEFLTYFQNEAQLEKSRLLSDRFSAERPKGSFSTLEIQRTEQGDSAMYLCASSPMETGPYEQYFGPGTRLTVT.

The chain uses TRBV23-1 and TRBJ1-4, with D perhaps TRBD1 (6 bases). TRBV23-1 is annotated as an ORF whose role is uncertain. CDR3 length equals 14 residues. The germline V and J ends were trimmed by 9 bases and 5 bases, with 16 bases remaining between them. The chain's CDR3 is CASPGHALNEKLFF. CDR3 sequence (DNA): TGCGCCAGTCCGGGACACGCTCTGAATGAAAAACTGTTTTTT.

This sequence joins TRBV19 and TRBJ1-4, with no clear D. The CDR3 loop spans 14 amino acids. Deletions cut 3 bases from V and 8 bases from J, with 13 bases between. Germline loops: CDR1 LNHDA, CDR2 SQIVND (reference sequence). The CDR3 loop is CASSIRVGGEKLFF. DNA of the CDR3: TGTGCCAGTAGTATCCGTGTGGGCGGGGAAAAACTGTTTTTT. Combining the CDR3 with reference TRBV19 and TRBJ1-4 gives the whole variable domain DGGITQSPKYLFRKEGQNVTLSCEQNLNHDAMYWYRQDPGQGLRLIYYSQIVNDFQKGDIAEGYSVSREKKESFPLTVTSAQKNPTAFYLCASSIRVGGEKLFFGSGTQLSVL.

In nucleotides, the CDR3 is TGTGCTAGTGGTTTGGTACGAACTAGCTCCTACAATGAGCAGTTCTTC. Translation gives CASGLVRTSSYNEQFF. The chain carries TRBV12-5 and TRBJ2-1, with TRBD2 as a possible D gene (5 bases). The V end lost 0 bases, the J end lost 0 bases, and 9 bases lay between the germline ends. The germline CDR1 and CDR2 sequences are LGHNT and FRNRAP. The CDR3 contains 16 residues.

The chain couples TRBV4-1 to TRBJ1-4; the match to TRBD1 covers 9 bases. The CDR3 runs 15 residues. V was clipped by 3 bases and J by 7 bases; unmatched bases: 6. Germline CDR1 is MGHRA and CDR2 is YSYEKL. The CDR3 DNA follows: TGCGCCAGCAGCCAGCGACAGGGGGGTAGTGAAAAACTGTTTTTT. This encodes CASSQRQGGSEKLFF.

The genes are TRBV27 and TRBJ1-5; D is perhaps TRBD1 (6 bases). Germline V CDR1 and CDR2: MNHEY, SMNVEV (reference sequence). The CDR3 covers 16 residues. V was clipped by 6 bases and J by 6 bases, with 21 bases between them. The CDR3 region is CASSRGWGADGQPQHF. DNA of the CDR3: TGTGCCAGCAGCCGCGGGTGGGGGGCGGATGGTCAGCCCCAGCATTTT.

The genes are TRBV7-3 and TRBJ2-7, with a possible D match to TRBD2 (5 bases). Trimming stripped 2 bases from V and 0 bases from J, with 17 bases between. The CDR3 runs 17 residues. CDR1 SGHTA and CDR2 FQGTGA come from the germline V gene. The CDR3 spells CASSLVHTGYLSYEQYF. The CDR3 DNA is TGTGCCAGCAGCTTAGTACACACGGGGTACCTCTCCTACGAGCAGTACTTC.

This chain uses TRBV13 with TRBJ1-3; 7 positions agree with TRBD1. CDR1 and CDR2 (germline): PRHDT, FYEKMQ (reference sequence). This CDR3 has 16 residues. The V gene end was trimmed by 1 base and the J gene end by 1 base; junction bases not matched to a gene: 4. The CDR3 DNA is TGTGCCAGCAGCTTAGAACAGGGGCTTTCTGGAAACACCATATATTTT. Protein: CASSLEQGLSGNTIYF.

V and J are TRBV19 and TRBJ2-1; D is uncertain. Germline lookup yields CDR1 LNHDA and CDR2 SQIVND (reference sequence). CDR3 length: 16 residues. V was shortened by 2 bases and J by 3 bases, with 14 bases between the two germline ends. CDR3 loop: CASSIRVDLGYNEQFF. Written as DNA, the CDR3 is TGTGCCAGTAGTATAAGAGTCGACCTCGGCTACAATGAGCAGTTCTTC.

This rearrangement joins TRBV6-5 to TRBJ1-1, with 7 bases aligning to TRBD1. CDR3 length: 14 residues. The V segment lost 0 bases and the J segment 11 bases; nucleotides outside the gene matches: 9. Per the germline V gene, CDR1 is MNHEY and CDR2 is SVGAGI. The CDR3 sequence is CASSYSSRGHGAFF. The CDR3 bases are TGTGCCAGCAGTTACTCGAGTAGGGGGCACGGGGCTTTCTTT.

The chain recombines TRBV5-1 with TRBJ2-1, with D perhaps TRBD1 (8 bases). The length of the CDR3 is 16 residues. Trimming took 0 bases from V and 3 from J, leaving 13 bases between them. Per germline, CDR1 SGHRS and CDR2 YFSETQ. In nucleotides, the CDR3 is TGCGCCAGCAGCTTGGGACAGGGGAGGGACTACAATGAGCAGTTCTTC. Its protein is CASSLGQGRDYNEQFF.

The chain joins TRBV6-5 to TRBJ2-1, with D perhaps matching TRBD1 or TRBD2 (6 bases each). This CDR3 comprises 12 residues. V lost 5 bases to trimming and J lost 8 bases, with 10 bases between them. Germline V lookup: CDR1 MNHEY, CDR2 SVGAGI. The CDR3 DNA follows: TGTGCCAGCAGTGATAGGGGGGATGAGCAGTTCTTC. Translation gives CASSDRGDEQFF.

J is TRBJ1-4 and V is TRBV2; TRBD1 might be the D (5 bases). CDR3 length equals 14 residues. The V end was cut by 7 bases, the J end by 8 bases, with 17 bases between. CDR1 is SNHLY, CDR2 FYNNEI, per germline. The CDR3 is CASIRGEGSEKLFF. The CDR3, as DNA: TGTGCCAGCATTAGGGGCGAGGGTTCGGAAAAACTGTTTTTT.